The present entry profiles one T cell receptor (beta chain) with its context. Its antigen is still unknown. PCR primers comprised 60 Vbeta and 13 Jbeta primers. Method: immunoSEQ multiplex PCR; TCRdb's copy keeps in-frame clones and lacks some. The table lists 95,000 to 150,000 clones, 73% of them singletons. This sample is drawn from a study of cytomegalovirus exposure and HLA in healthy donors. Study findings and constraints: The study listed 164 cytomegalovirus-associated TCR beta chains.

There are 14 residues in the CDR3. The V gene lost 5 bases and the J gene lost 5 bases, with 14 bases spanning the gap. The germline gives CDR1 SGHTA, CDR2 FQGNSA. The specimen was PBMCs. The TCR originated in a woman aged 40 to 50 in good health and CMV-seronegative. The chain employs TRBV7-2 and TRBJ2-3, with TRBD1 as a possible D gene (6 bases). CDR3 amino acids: CASSQGPGKDTQYF. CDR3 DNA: TGTGCCAGCAGCCAGGGGCCTGGGAAAGATACGCAGTATTTT.